A selection of T cell receptor beta chains follows, all from one sample in a study of T cell changes during pregnancy in multiple sclerosis. Only in-frame clones appear in the TCRdb table, and some are missing; sequencing was by immunoSEQ multiplex PCR. The sample includes roughly 97,000 clones, 75% to 95% of them seen just once. The sequencing used peripheral blood, collected in the second trimester of pregnancy. The source is a female donor in good health, enrolled as a control in a pregnancy study. The CDR3 runs from the conserved cysteine through the conserved F or W. The D gene is left open where the match is weak. Clone size is shown for a subset of rows, as once, few, many or a class of expanded clone.

cdr3_aa cdr3_nt j_call d_call cdr3_length clone_size v_call
CATSQPGGNSYEQYF TGTGCCACCAGCCAGCCAGGGGGCAACTCCTACGAGCAGTACTTC TRBJ2-7 TRBD1 15 NA TRBV15
CAWLSETGGMYGYTF TGTGCCTGGCTATCCGAAACAGGCGGCATGTATGGCTACACCTTC TRBJ1-2 NA 15 NA TRBV30
CAISTGSGIEKLFF TGTGCCATCAGTACTGGATCAGGGATTGAAAAACTGTTTTTT TRBJ1-4 NA 14 NA TRBV10-3
CAWSVSRDEQYF TGTGCCTGGAGTGTATCGAGGGACGAGCAGTACTTC TRBJ2-7 NA 12 NA TRBV30
CAWNGDMNTEAFF TGTGCCTGGAACGGAGATATGAACACTGAAGCTTTCTTT TRBJ1-1 NA 13 once TRBV30
CASSSTGPGGRNTEAFF TGCGCCAGCAGTTCCACAGGTCCGGGGGGGAGGAACACTGAAGCTTTCTTT TRBJ1-1 NA 17 NA TRBV5-1
CASSTGTGITGELFF TGTGCCAGCAGCACCGGGACAGGAATCACCGGGGAGCTGTTTTTT TRBJ2-2 TRBD1 15 NA TRBV28
CASSFRGEKLFF TGCGCCAGCAGCTTTCGGGGGGAAAAACTGTTTTTT TRBJ1-4 NA 12 NA TRBV5-1
CASSQSTGAPNYGYTF TGTGCCAGCTCACAATCGACAGGAGCCCCAAACTATGGCTACACCTTC TRBJ1-2 NA 16 once TRBV18
CASSYSGGGTDTQYF TGTGCCAGCAGTTACTCCGGGGGAGGCACAGATACGCAGTATTTT TRBJ2-3 NA 15 NA TRBV6-5
CASSLLLVNTEAFF TGTGCCAGCAGCTTGTTATTAGTGAACACTGAAGCTTTCTTT TRBJ1-1 NA 14 NA TRBV11-2
CSVTGVGANVLTF TGCAGCGTTACAGGGGTGGGGGCCAACGTCCTGACTTTC TRBJ2-6 TRBD1 13 NA TRBV29-1
CASSSHRGIIDEQYF TGTGCCAGCAGTTCCCACAGGGGCATAATAGACGAGCAGTACTTC TRBJ2-7 NA 15 NA TRBV21-1
CASSYSFGTGPEQYF TGTGCCAGCAGTTACTCGTTCGGGACAGGGCCCGAGCAGTACTTC TRBJ2-7 TRBD1 15 NA TRBV6-5
CASSIAQSPGNTIYF TGTGCCAGTAGTATAGCACAGTCTCCTGGAAACACCATATATTTT TRBJ1-3 NA 15 NA TRBV19
CASSSPRGGYNEQFF TGTGCCAGCAGTTCCCCTCGGGGGGGGTACAATGAGCAGTTCTTC TRBJ2-1 TRBD2 15 once TRBV6-5
CASSSLDRGVHYEQYF TGTGCCAGCAGTTCCCTGGACAGGGGAGTCCACTACGAGCAGTACTTC TRBJ2-7 TRBD1 16 NA TRBV28
CASSFGQGNEKLFF TGTGCCAGCAGCTTTGGACAGGGCAATGAAAAACTGTTTTTT TRBJ1-4 TRBD1 14 NA TRBV7-6
CASGPSDGVGDTIYF TGTGCCAGCGGACCTTCAGACGGGGTAGGCGACACCATATATTTT TRBJ1-3 NA 15 NA TRBV25-1
CASSLVARESGYTF TGTGCCAGCAGCCTGGTCGCTCGTGAGTCCGGCTACACCTTC TRBJ1-2 NA 14 NA TRBV7-9
CASSRNPAGDFYNEQFF TGTGCCAGCAGCCGAAATCCAGCGGGAGATTTTTACAATGAGCAGTTCTTC TRBJ2-1 TRBD2 17 NA TRBV11-3
CASSLGGGLNEQFF TGTGCCAGCAGTTTAGGGGGAGGACTCAATGAGCAGTTCTTC TRBJ2-1 NA 14 NA TRBV27
CSARAGGNEQFF TGCAGCGCTAGAGCGGGGGGGAATGAGCAGTTCTTC TRBJ2-1 TRBD2 12 NA TRBV29-1
CASSALTGSNSPLHF TGTGCCAGCAGCGCATTAACAGGGTCCAATTCACCCCTCCACTTT TRBJ1-6 NA 15 NA TRBV7-9
CASSQKGGTGIYEKLFF TGCGCCAGCAGCCAAAAAGGGGGGACAGGGATCTATGAAAAACTGTTTTTT TRBJ1-4 TRBD1 17 NA TRBV4-1
CASSSGQAGNTIYF TGTGCTAGCAGCTCCGGACAGGCTGGAAACACCATATATTTT TRBJ1-3 TRBD1 14 NA TRBV7-7
CASSLDQGTTNEKLFF TGTGCCAGCAGCTTGGACCAGGGGACAACTAATGAAAAACTGTTTTTT TRBJ1-4 NA 16 NA TRBV5-8
CASSPTANENIQYF TGTGCCAGCTCACCGACAGCAAATGAAAACATTCAGTACTTC TRBJ2-4 NA 14 NA TRBV18
CAWSVGGTLHF TGTGCCTGGAGTGTAGGAGGAACCCTCCACTTT TRBJ1-6 NA 11 NA TRBV30
CASIFAAARGRGYTF TGTGCCAGCATCTTTGCAGCGGCCAGGGGGCGGGGCTACACCTTC TRBJ1-2 TRBD1 15 NA TRBV28
CAWSEDIRMTEAFF TGTGCCTGGAGCGAGGATATCCGGATGACTGAAGCTTTCTTT TRBJ1-1 NA 14 NA TRBV30
CASRPSLGSGRALEQFF TGTGCCAGCAGGCCCTCCCTAGGGAGCGGGAGGGCCTTAGAGCAGTTCTTC TRBJ2-1 TRBD2 17 NA TRBV28
CASTSPHRGFNQPQHF TGTGCCAGTACAAGCCCCCACAGGGGGTTCAATCAGCCCCAGCATTTT TRBJ1-5 TRBD1 16 NA TRBV19
CASSYYGGRSSYEQYF TGTGCCAGCAGTTACTACGGCGGGAGGAGCTCCTACGAGCAGTACTTC TRBJ2-7 TRBD2 16 NA TRBV6-5
CASSSRTPNIQYF TGTGCCAGCAGTTCCCGGACACCAAACATTCAGTACTTC TRBJ2-4 NA 13 NA TRBV28
CASSEFQEREAFF TGTGCCAGTAGTGAATTTCAGGAACGTGAAGCTTTCTTT TRBJ1-1 NA 13 few TRBV19
CASSLVRGEGYGYTF TGTGCCAGCAGCTTAGTCCGGGGGGAGGGTTACGGCTACACCTTC TRBJ1-2 NA 15 once TRBV7-2
CATSALFGTGDEKLFF TGTGCCACCAGCGCCCTATTCGGGACAGGGGATGAAAAACTGTTTTTT TRBJ1-4 TRBD1 16 NA TRBV15
CASSSQGMNTEAFF TGTGCCAGCAGCTCTCAGGGGATGAACACTGAAGCTTTCTTT TRBJ1-1 NA 14 NA TRBV7-9
CAISGGREETQYF TGTGCCATCAGTGGGGGGAGGGAGGAGACCCAGTACTTC TRBJ2-5 TRBD2 13 NA TRBV10-3
CASSSPDRGEAFF TGCGCCAGCAGCTCCCCCGACAGGGGCGAAGCTTTCTTT TRBJ1-1 TRBD1 13 NA TRBV5-1
CASSLTDKRTDTQYF TGCGCCAGCAGCTTGACGGACAAACGCACAGATACGCAGTATTTT TRBJ2-3 NA 15 NA TRBV5-1
CASRPDRGLSYEQYF TGCGCCAGCAGACCCGACAGGGGCCTCTCCTACGAGCAGTACTTC TRBJ2-7 TRBD1 15 NA TRBV5-1
CASSEVRYSYNSPLHF TGTGCCAGCAGTGAAGTCAGGTACTCCTATAATTCACCCCTCCACTTT TRBJ1-6 NA 16 few TRBV6-1
CASSPAEYYGYTF TGTGCCAGCAGCCCCGCGGAATACTATGGCTACACCTTC TRBJ1-2 NA 13 NA TRBV7-2
CASSSLDDRKNTIYF TGTGCCAGCAGTTCCCTGGATGACAGGAAAAACACCATATATTTT TRBJ1-3 NA 15 NA TRBV28
CASSSGQEDPYEQYF TGTGCCAGTAGTTCGGGACAGGAAGACCCCTACGAGCAGTACTTC TRBJ2-7 TRBD1 15 NA TRBV19
CASSIGRPLQGGEQFF TGTGCCAGTAGTATAGGGCGCCCCTTACAGGGGGGTGAGCAGTTCTTC TRBJ2-1 TRBD1 16 once TRBV19
CASTIRDSYGYTF TGTGCCAGCACTATCCGGGACAGCTATGGCTACACCTTC TRBJ1-2 TRBD1 13 NA TRBV6-1
CASTPEENTEAFF TGTGCCAGCACCCCTGAGGAGAACACTGAAGCTTTCTTT TRBJ1-1 NA 13 NA TRBV5-4
CASSRQGTNTEAFF TGCGCCAGCAGTAGACAGGGAACGAACACTGAAGCTTTCTTT TRBJ1-1 TRBD1 14 NA TRBV4-3
CASSSRQGASSYEQYF TGCGCCAGCAGCTCCAGACAGGGGGCAAGCTCCTACGAGCAGTACTTC TRBJ2-7 TRBD1 16 NA TRBV5-1
CASSGTGSRYGYTF TGTGCCAGCAGTGGAACAGGGAGTAGGTATGGCTACACCTTC TRBJ1-2 NA 14 NA TRBV2